Listed below are T cell receptor beta chains from one sample, sequenced in a study of CD8+CD57+ T cells in acquired aplastic anemia. A single record per CDR3 protein comes from TCRdb applying MiXCR to the reads. Among 150,000 to 200,000 distinct CDR3 sequences listed, 40% to 50% were seen once. The sequenced material came from sorted CD4+, CD8+, or CD8+CD57+ T cells (not recorded which) from PBMCs. These receptors all stem from a human donor in good health. Both conserved end residues are part of each CDR3. The D gene is left open where the match is weak. A clone size is listed for some rows: how often the clone was seen (once, few, many), or a class if it is expanded.

v_call: TRBV11-2; clone_size: NA; cdr3_length: 16; j_call: TRBJ2-1; d_call: TRBD2; cdr3_nt: TGTGCCAGCAGCTCCCGGACTAGCGGTGCGGGGAATGAGCAGTTCTTC; cdr3_aa: CASSSRTSGAGNEQFF
v_call: TRBV6-1; clone_size: NA; cdr3_length: 15; j_call: TRBJ2-1; d_call: TRBD1; cdr3_nt: TGTGCCAGCAGCAAACAGGGGGGCCGGGCCAATGAGCAGTTCTTC; cdr3_aa: CASSKQGGRANEQFF
v_call: TRBV24-1; clone_size: NA; cdr3_length: 14; j_call: TRBJ2-1; d_call: NA; cdr3_nt: TGTGCCACCCAGGGGTGCAAGCCTTACAATGAGCAGTTCTTC; cdr3_aa: CATQGCKPYNEQFF
v_call: TRBV3-1; clone_size: few; cdr3_length: 14; j_call: TRBJ1-5; d_call: TRBD1; cdr3_nt: TGTGCCAGCAGCCTTGGACAGGGGCATCAGCCCCAGCATTTT; cdr3_aa: CASSLGQGHQPQHF
v_call: TRBV19; clone_size: many; cdr3_length: 16; j_call: TRBJ1-5; d_call: NA; cdr3_nt: TGTGCCAGTAGTATGGTGCGGGGCCGAGGCAATCAGCCCCAGCATTTT; cdr3_aa: CASSMVRGRGNQPQHF
v_call: TRBV7-9; clone_size: many; cdr3_length: 13; j_call: TRBJ1-1; d_call: NA; cdr3_nt: TGTGCCAGCACCCTATCCGAGGGGACTGAAGCTTTCTTT; cdr3_aa: CASTLSEGTEAFF
v_call: TRBV5-5; clone_size: NA; cdr3_length: 14; j_call: TRBJ1-6; d_call: NA; cdr3_nt: TGTGCCAGCAGCTTGGATTCAGCCTGGACACCCCTCCACTTT; cdr3_aa: CASSLDSAWTPLHF
v_call: TRBV20-1; clone_size: many; cdr3_length: 14; j_call: TRBJ2-2; d_call: NA; cdr3_nt: TGCAGTGCTAGTAGCGGAGGGAACACCGGGGAGCTGTTTTTT; cdr3_aa: CSASSGGNTGELFF
v_call: TRBV19; clone_size: many; cdr3_length: 18; j_call: TRBJ2-1; d_call: TRBD2; cdr3_nt: TGTGCCAGTAGTATAGTTAGCGGGAGAAATTTGGGGCACGTTGAGCAGTTCTTC; cdr3_aa: CASSIVSGRNLGHVEQFF
v_call: TRBV6-1; clone_size: few; cdr3_length: 18; j_call: TRBJ2-1; d_call: NA; cdr3_nt: TGTGCCAGCAGAAATTTTGGGGTACAGGGTAACACCTACAATGAGCAGTTCTTC; cdr3_aa: CASRNFGVQGNTYNEQFF
v_call: TRBV10-3; clone_size: NA; cdr3_length: 13; j_call: TRBJ1-1; d_call: NA; cdr3_nt: TGTGCCATCAGTTACGTGGAGAACACTGAAGCTTTCTTT; cdr3_aa: CAISYVENTEAFF
v_call: TRBV12-3/TRBV12-4; clone_size: NA; cdr3_length: 14; j_call: TRBJ2-7; d_call: NA; cdr3_nt: TGTGCCAGCAGTTTATTAGGGTTTACCTACGAGCAGTACTTC; cdr3_aa: CASSLLGFTYEQYF
v_call: TRBV24-1; clone_size: NA; cdr3_length: 12; j_call: TRBJ2-2; d_call: NA; cdr3_nt: TGTGCCACCAGTGCGGGAACCGGGGAGCTGTTTTTT; cdr3_aa: CATSAGTGELFF
v_call: TRBV24-1; clone_size: many; cdr3_length: 14; j_call: TRBJ2-1; d_call: TRBD1; cdr3_nt: TGTGCCACCAGGGGGACAGGGGCTTACAATGAGCAGTTCTTC; cdr3_aa: CATRGTGAYNEQFF
v_call: TRBV5-1; clone_size: NA; cdr3_length: 14; j_call: TRBJ1-2; d_call: NA; cdr3_nt: TGCGCCAGCAGCGCGGATGGGGGCGGCTATGGCTACACCTTC; cdr3_aa: CASSADGGGYGYTF
v_call: TRBV10-2; clone_size: many; cdr3_length: 15; j_call: TRBJ2-3; d_call: TRBD2; cdr3_nt: TGCGCCAGCCGGCCTAGCGGGAGGGCCACAGATACGCAGTATTTT; cdr3_aa: CASRPSGRATDTQYF
v_call: TRBV7-3; clone_size: NA; cdr3_length: 12; j_call: TRBJ1-1; d_call: NA; cdr3_nt: TGTGCCAGCAGCTACGCGAACACTGAAGCTTTCTTT; cdr3_aa: CASSYANTEAFF
v_call: TRBV12-3/TRBV12-4; clone_size: few; cdr3_length: 12; j_call: TRBJ1-1; d_call: NA; cdr3_nt: TGTGCCAGCAGTTTCAACGGGGGCTTTTCTTTCTTT; cdr3_aa: CASSFNGGFSFF
v_call: TRBV19; clone_size: few; cdr3_length: 14; j_call: TRBJ2-7; d_call: TRBD2; cdr3_nt: TGTGCCAGTAGCCTAGCGGGGAGAACCTACGAGCAGTACTTC; cdr3_aa: CASSLAGRTYEQYF
v_call: TRBV10-3; clone_size: few; cdr3_length: 11; j_call: TRBJ2-7; d_call: NA; cdr3_nt: TGTGCCATCCGGGGGAGCGACGAGCAGTACTTC; cdr3_aa: CAIRGSDEQYF
v_call: TRBV15; clone_size: many; cdr3_length: 16; j_call: TRBJ2-1; d_call: TRBD2; cdr3_nt: TGTGCCACCAGCAGGCAATGGACTAGCGGGAGTAATGAGCAGTTCTTC; cdr3_aa: CATSRQWTSGSNEQFF
v_call: TRBV19; clone_size: many; cdr3_length: 17; j_call: TRBJ2-6; d_call: TRBD1; cdr3_nt: TGTGCCAGTAGTACCCGCCACAGGGGCGGAGGGGCCAACGTCCTGACTTTC; cdr3_aa: CASSTRHRGGGANVLTF
v_call: TRBV2; clone_size: NA; cdr3_length: 20; j_call: TRBJ2-1; d_call: TRBD1; cdr3_nt: TGTGCCAGCACCACCAGCTGGGGACAGGGGTTGCGGGAGATTGGCAATGAGCAGTTCTTC; cdr3_aa: CASTTSWGQGLREIGNEQFF
v_call: TRBV28; clone_size: few; cdr3_length: 13; j_call: TRBJ2-7; d_call: NA; cdr3_nt: TGTGCCAGCAGTTTCGGCGGACTGGGAGAGCAGTACTTC; cdr3_aa: CASSFGGLGEQYF
v_call: TRBV24-1; clone_size: NA; cdr3_length: 15; j_call: TRBJ2-3; d_call: TRBD1; cdr3_nt: TGTGCCACCAGTGATCTTAGACAGGGGTCAGATACGCAGTGTTTT; cdr3_aa: CATSDLRQGSDTQCF
v_call: TRBV6-1; clone_size: NA; cdr3_length: 14; j_call: TRBJ2-5; d_call: NA; cdr3_nt: TGTGCCAGCAGGGGACCCTCCCGAGGGGAGACCCAGTACTTC; cdr3_aa: CASRGPSRGETQYF
v_call: TRBV10-1; clone_size: NA; cdr3_length: 14; j_call: TRBJ2-7; d_call: NA; cdr3_nt: TGCGCCAGCAGTCAGGGTCGACTGGTCTACGAGCAGTACTTC; cdr3_aa: CASSQGRLVYEQYF
v_call: TRBV6-1; clone_size: NA; cdr3_length: 16; j_call: TRBJ2-4; d_call: TRBD2; cdr3_nt: TGTGCCAGCACCCCGGGACTAGCGGGAGGGAGGGACATTCAGTACTTC; cdr3_aa: CASTPGLAGGRDIQYF
v_call: TRBV15; clone_size: NA; cdr3_length: 16; j_call: TRBJ1-3; d_call: NA; cdr3_nt: TGTGCCACCAGCAGAGAGGGAAGGGACCCGGCGGACACCATATATTTT; cdr3_aa: CATSREGRDPADTIYF
v_call: TRBV10-3; clone_size: NA; cdr3_length: 14; j_call: TRBJ1-1; d_call: NA; cdr3_nt: TGTGCCATCAGGGACAGAACAGTGAACACTGAAGCTTTCTTT; cdr3_aa: CAIRDRTVNTEAFF
v_call: TRBV10-3; clone_size: many; cdr3_length: 15; j_call: TRBJ1-2; d_call: TRBD1; cdr3_nt: TGTGCCATCAGTGACCCGGGACAGCAGGGCTATGGCTACACCTTC; cdr3_aa: CAISDPGQQGYGYTF
v_call: TRBV12-3/TRBV12-4; clone_size: few; cdr3_length: 18; j_call: TRBJ2-6; d_call: TRBD1; cdr3_nt: TGTGCCAGCAGCCGGGGGGCGACAGGGGGCATTGGGGCCAACGTCCTGACTTTC; cdr3_aa: CASSRGATGGIGANVLTF
v_call: TRBV7-2; clone_size: few; cdr3_length: 15; j_call: TRBJ1-3; d_call: TRBD1; cdr3_nt: TGTGCCAGCAGCTTAGGGGGACAGCTTGGAAACACCATATATTTT; cdr3_aa: CASSLGGQLGNTIYF
v_call: TRBV20-1; clone_size: NA; cdr3_length: 14; j_call: TRBJ2-1; d_call: TRBD1; cdr3_nt: TGCAGTGCCAAAACAGGGGGCGATTACAATGAGCAGTTCTTC; cdr3_aa: CSAKTGGDYNEQFF
v_call: TRBV20-1; clone_size: many; cdr3_length: 15; j_call: TRBJ1-1; d_call: NA; cdr3_nt: TGCAGTGCCACCCCGTTGACAGGTGGAAAAGCTGAAGCTTTCTTT; cdr3_aa: CSATPLTGGKAEAFF
v_call: TRBV6-2/TRBV6-3; clone_size: many; cdr3_length: 16; j_call: TRBJ2-7; d_call: TRBD1; cdr3_nt: TGTGCCAGCAGTTACCCAGCAGGGGGCGCCCGGGACGAGCAGTACTTC; cdr3_aa: CASSYPAGGARDEQYF
v_call: TRBV10-3; clone_size: few; cdr3_length: 15; j_call: TRBJ2-7; d_call: NA; cdr3_nt: TGTGCCATCAGTGAGTACGGGACCGGCCTAGGCGAGCAGTACTTC; cdr3_aa: CAISEYGTGLGEQYF
v_call: TRBV4-1; clone_size: many; cdr3_length: 15; j_call: TRBJ1-2; d_call: NA; cdr3_nt: TGCGCCAGCAGCCGACCCGGAACAGGAGACTATGGCTACACCTTC; cdr3_aa: CASSRPGTGDYGYTF
v_call: TRBV11-2; clone_size: many; cdr3_length: 13; j_call: TRBJ2-3; d_call: TRBD2; cdr3_nt: TGTGCCAGCAGCTCCCCTAGCGGTACTACGCAGTATTTT; cdr3_aa: CASSSPSGTTQYF
v_call: TRBV25-1; clone_size: many; cdr3_length: 14; j_call: TRBJ1-6; d_call: TRBD1; cdr3_nt: TGTGCCAGCAGTGACCTCCACAGGGGTTCACCCCTCCACTTT; cdr3_aa: CASSDLHRGSPLHF